A single sample is the source of the 14 T cell receptor beta chains below, sequenced in a study of post-analysis software for immune sequencing data (dated by TCRdb to between 2014 and 2017). On the study overall, not on this receptor specifically: Patients showed significantly higher frequencies than controls for roughly 5 TRBV segments, among them TRBV5-6, TRBV5-1 and TRBV20-1.

No cognate antigen is known for these TCRs. The protocol used for the library was PCR. TCRdb names Illumina HiSeq 2500 as the instrument used. Unique molecular identifiers were incorporated into TCR beta cDNA libraries to reduce PCR and sequencing biases. TCRdb redid the processing of the public reads, applying fastp at Q25 and MiXCR, and retained in-frame beta chains. Duplicate CDR3 protein sequences are folded into a single record with the most common DNA and genes. In this sample the table shows 820,000 or so distinct CDR3 sequences, roughly 58% of which occur a single time. 4.6% of the sample is in the top ten clones. The sample consisted of blood. The receptors were sampled from a girl aged 10 to 17 with multiple sclerosis.

V gene TRBV5-6 combines with J gene TRBJ2-4, with a weak D call TRBD1 (6 bases). The J call may not be correct, given that the DNA end is closer to TRBJ2-7. Germline V lookup: CDR1 SGHDT, CDR2 YYEEEE. The CDR3 sequence is 15 residues long. In DNA, the CDR3 is TGTGCCAGCAGCTTGGGTGGGACACCCTACTACGAGCAGTACTTC. Translation gives CASSLGGTPYYEQYF.

The gene calls are TRBV29-1 and TRBJ2-1, with 9 nucleotides matching TRBD2. The CDR3 covers 15 residues. The V and J ends lost 1 base and 4 bases, in that order; junction bases with no gene match: 5. The germline gives CDR1 SQVTM, CDR2 ANQGSEA. In DNA, the CDR3 is TGCAGCGTTGAAGGACCTAGCGGGACTTACAATGAGCAGTTCTTC. Amino acids: CSVEGPSGTYNEQFF.

The chain recombines TRBV5-1 with TRBJ2-5, with unresolved D. The CDR3 spans 14 residues. The germline gives CDR1 SGHRS, CDR2 YFSETQ. Trimming pared 0 bases from V and 1 base from J, leaving 7 bases between. CDR3 loop: CASSLEAVQETQYF. The DNA of the CDR3 is TGCGCCAGCAGCTTGGAGGCAGTCCAAGAGACCCAGTACTTC.

The chain uses TRBV29-1 and TRBJ1-2; 7 bases line up with TRBD1. Germline V gene sequence: CDR1 SQVTM, CDR2 ANQGSEA. This CDR3 region has 12 residues. J lost 4 bases, V lost 7 bases, and 6 bases had no gene match. The CDR3 spells CSATGDSYGYTF. The CDR3 nucleotides are TGCAGCGCCACCGGGGACAGCTATGGCTACACCTTC.

The gene calls are TRBV7-3 and TRBJ2-1, with D perhaps TRBD2 (5 bases). Germline CDR1 reads SGHTA; CDR2 reads FQGTGA. V was shortened by 4 bases and J by 8 bases, with 12 bases between the two germline ends. CDR3 length equals 13 residues. The CDR3 sequence is CASSSLAIDEQFF. CDR3 nucleotide sequence: TGTGCCAGCAGCTCCCTAGCAATCGATGAGCAGTTCTTC.

This chain uses TRBV3-1 with TRBJ2-7; tentative D call: TRBD1 (5 bases). V gave up 6 bases and J gave up 0 bases, with 12 bases separating them. Germline CDR1 and CDR2: LGHDT and YNNKEL (reference sequence). CDR3 length: 14 amino acids. The CDR3: CASRHQGSSYEQYF. CDR3 nucleotides: TGTGCCAGCAGACATCAGGGATCCTCCTACGAGCAGTACTTC.

The V gene is TRBV7-2, the J gene TRBJ2-3, with D unclear. CDR1 and CDR2 from the germline V gene are SGHTA and FQGNSA. Deletions cut 1 base from V and 4 bases from J, with 12 bases between. This CDR3 contains 15 residues. The CDR3 sequence is CASSLGGSTADTQYF. The CDR3, as DNA: TGTGCCAGCAGCTTAGGGGGTAGCACCGCAGATACGCAGTATTTT.

A few counts support this clonotype. The rearrangement joins TRBV7-2 to TRBJ1-6; TRBD1 might be the D (6 bases). The CDR3 covers 14 residues. From germline, CDR1 is SGHTA and CDR2 FQGNSA. The V end lost 8 bases, the J end lost 8 bases, and 16 bases lay between the germline ends. The CDR3 is CASPRDYRDSPLHF. The CDR3, as DNA: TGTGCCAGCCCCCGAGACTACAGGGATTCACCCCTCCACTTT.

This clonotype was detected only once. The chain combines TRBV10-3 with TRBJ1-6; TRBD1 matches at 8 bases. The CDR3 consists of 17 residues. From germline, CDR1 is ENHRY and CDR2 SYGVKD. V gave up 0 bases and J gave up 7 bases; unmatched junction bases: 8. CDR3 in DNA: TGTGCCATCAGTGAGTCCCCAATCCAGGGGGCGAATTCACCCCTCCACTTT. It encodes CAISESPIQGANSPLHF.

This clonotype came up a few times. The chain recombines TRBV28 with TRBJ2-3, with TRBD2 identical over 7 bases. This CDR3 is built from 14 residues. V was pared by 2 bases and J by 3 bases, with 2 bases of the junction left unmatched. Germline CDR1 reads MDHEN; CDR2 reads SYDVKM. The CDR3 sequence is CASSLSGITDTQYF. In nucleotides, the CDR3 is TGTGCCAGCAGTTTAAGCGGGATTACAGATACGCAGTATTTT.

The rearrangement links TRBV5-1 to TRBJ1-1, with 9 bases matching TRBD1. The CDR3 has 20 amino acids. J lost 2 bases, V lost 3 bases, and 20 bases had no gene match. Per germline, CDR1 SGHRS and CDR2 YFSETQ. The CDR3 loop reads CASSSPSGTRDRELNTEAFF. Written as DNA, the CDR3 is TGCGCCAGCAGCTCCCCCTCGGGGACCCGGGACAGGGAGCTCAACACTGAAGCTTTCTTT.

This clonotype was counted between two and nine times. The junction shows a germline mismatch at one end, possibly a read error. The DNA of the CDR3 is TGTGCCAGCAGCCAAGAGGGGGGCTATGGCTACACCTTC. Protein: CASSQEGGYGYTF. The chain couples TRBV4-1 to TRBJ1-2; tentatively, D is TRBD1 (6 bases). Looked up from germline, CDR1 is MGHRA and CDR2 is YSYEKL. This CDR3 is built from 13 residues.

This rearrangement joins TRBV7-2 to TRBJ1-2; 10 bases agree with TRBD1. V lost 1 base to trimming and J lost 6 bases; unmatched junction nucleotides: 2. This CDR3 has 14 amino acids. The V gene's germline CDR1 is SGHTA and CDR2 FQGNSA. CDR3 sequence (DNA): TGTGCCAGCAGCTTAGGGGACAGGGGACATGGCTACACCTTC. It translates to CASSLGDRGHGYTF.

The chain employs TRBV6-5 and TRBJ2-2; maybe TRBD1 (6 bases). The CDR3 is 16 amino acids. CDR1 and CDR2 from the germline V gene are MNHEY and SVGAGI. V was clipped by 2 bases and J by 3 bases, with 13 bases between them. CDR3 residues: CASSYGARGYTGELFF. The DNA of the CDR3 is TGTGCCAGCAGTTACGGTGCCAGGGGTTACACCGGGGAGCTGTTTTTT.